This paragraph reports one T cell receptor (beta chain). This record belongs to a study of blood T cell repertoires in COVID-19. On the study more broadly: The United States, Italy and Spain supplied acute and convalescent COVID-19 samples. PBMCs, B-cell-depleted T cells, or T cells provided the cDNA or gDNA that made up the material.

CDR1 is LNHDA and CDR2 is SQIVND in the germline V gene (reference sequence). The CDR3 contains 16 residues. V shed 5 bases, J shed 5 bases, and the junction held 8 bases outside the gene matches. Original data processing: Amplification of reference gene primers provided the estimated nucleated cell counts. Profiling relied on immunoSEQ multiplex PCR, and the TCRdb table lists in-frame clones only, not all of them. The DNA gave D and trimming, while V, J and clone size come from that table. The profile covers approximately 120,000 clones, with approximately 90% appearing a single time and about 19% taken by the ten largest.

The clonotype comes from a human donor with acute or convalescent COVID-19. The donor label of this sample is uncertain. V and J are TRBV19 and TRBJ2-1; 11 nucleotides align to TRBD1. The sample comprised peripheral blood. CDR3 sequence reads: CASSLRTGGADNEQFF. CDR3 sequence (DNA): TGTGCCAGTAGTCTGAGGACAGGGGGCGCTGACAATGAGCAGTTCTTC.